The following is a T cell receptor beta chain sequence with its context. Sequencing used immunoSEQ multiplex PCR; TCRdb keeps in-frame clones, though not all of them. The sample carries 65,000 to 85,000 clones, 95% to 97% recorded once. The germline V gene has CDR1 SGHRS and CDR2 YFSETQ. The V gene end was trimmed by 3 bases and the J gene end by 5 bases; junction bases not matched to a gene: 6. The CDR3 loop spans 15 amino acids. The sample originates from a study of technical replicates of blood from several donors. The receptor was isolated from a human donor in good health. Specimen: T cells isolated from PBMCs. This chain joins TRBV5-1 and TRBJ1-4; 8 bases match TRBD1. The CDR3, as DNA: TGCGCCAGCAGCTCAGACAGGGGATTCAATGAAAAACTGTTTTTT. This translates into CASSSDRGFNEKLFF.